Sequencing of this T cell receptor (beta chain) was carried out in a study of T cells in localized non-small cell lung cancer. This table comes from immunoSEQ multiplex PCR, and its TCRdb copy is limited to in-frame clones, with some not included. The table includes approximately 30,000 clones, 70% to 90% detected once. Findings and caveats of the study: Highest T cell clonality was seen in uninvolved adjacent lung, surpassing that measured in tumor. Greater blood T cell density accompanied longer overall survival. Appearing in adjacent lung were a median roughly 59 of the top 100 tumor clones.

This clone was seen a single time. As yet, its antigen is unknown. The sequence was collected from a woman aged 18 to 55 with stage I lung adenocarcinoma. Sequenced material: peripheral blood, taken before any cancer treatment.

The CDR3: CAWSVVGGSGQPQHF. The CDR3 region has the DNA TGTGCCTGGAGTGTAGTCGGGGGCTCCGGTCAGCCCCAGCATTTT. The rearrangement links TRBV30 to TRBJ1-5; D possibly corresponds to TRBD1 (6 bases). Trimming took 0 bases from V and 6 from J, leaving 15 bases between them. The CDR3 length is 15 residues. The germline V gene has CDR1 GTSNPN and CDR2 SVGIG (reference sequence).